The source of this T cell receptor (beta chain) is a study of CD8 T cells in Susac syndrome. Study conclusions and caveats: It was acknowledged by the study that relatively few individuals were included in its TCR sequencing and HLA analysis.

In the case of this clonotype: Its specificity is unknown.

Sequencing of TCR beta was performed on blood CD8+ and CD4+ T cells. CDR3 length: 20 amino acids. V lost 0 bases to trimming and J lost 1 base; unmatched junction nucleotides: 18. The germline gives CDR1 DFQATT, CDR2 SNEGSKA (reference sequence). With random hexamers, about 0.5 to 1 ug RNA was reverse transcribed. Amplification of TCR beta CDR3 used immunoSEQ multiplex PCR across 54 Vbeta and 13 Jbeta. TCRdb independently ran MiXCR on the immunoSEQ multiplex PCR reads; one entry per CDR3 protein. The repertoire holds 180,000 or so distinct CDR3 sequences, with around 94% as singletons. The source of this sequence is a human donor in good health. The sequencing input was CD4+ T cells from PBMCs. The rearrangement links TRBV20-1 to TRBJ2-3, with 8 positions matching TRBD1. In DNA, the CDR3 is TGCAGTGCTAGAGACTCGTTTAGGACAGGGCCGCAAACCGGCACAGATACGCAGTATTTT. Its translation: CSARDSFRTGPQTGTDTQYF.